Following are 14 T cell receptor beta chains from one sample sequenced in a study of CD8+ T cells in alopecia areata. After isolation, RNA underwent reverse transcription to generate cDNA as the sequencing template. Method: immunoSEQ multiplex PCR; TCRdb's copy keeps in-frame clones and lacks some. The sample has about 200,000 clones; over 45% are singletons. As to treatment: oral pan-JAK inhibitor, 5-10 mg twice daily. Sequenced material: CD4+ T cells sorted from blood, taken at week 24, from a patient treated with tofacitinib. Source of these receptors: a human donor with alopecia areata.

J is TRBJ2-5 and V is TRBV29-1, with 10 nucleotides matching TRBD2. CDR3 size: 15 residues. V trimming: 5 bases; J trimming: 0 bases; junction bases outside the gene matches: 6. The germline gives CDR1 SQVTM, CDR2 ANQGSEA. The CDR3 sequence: CSVYLAGVDQETQYF. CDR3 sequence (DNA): TGCAGCGTTTACCTAGCGGGGGTAGACCAAGAGACCCAGTACTTC. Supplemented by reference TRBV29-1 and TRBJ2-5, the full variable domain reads SAVISQKPSRDICQRGTSLTIQCQVDSQVTMMFWYRQQPGQSLTLIATANQGSEATYESGFVIDKFPISRPNLTFSTLTVSNMSPEDSSIYLCSVYLAGVDQETQYFGPGTRLLVL.

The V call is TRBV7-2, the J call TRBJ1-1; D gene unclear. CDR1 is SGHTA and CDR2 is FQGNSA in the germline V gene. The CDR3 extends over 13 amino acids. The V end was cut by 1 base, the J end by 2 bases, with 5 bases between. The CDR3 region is CASSLESNTEAFF. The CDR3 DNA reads TGTGCCAGCAGCTTAGAAAGCAACACTGAAGCTTTCTTT.

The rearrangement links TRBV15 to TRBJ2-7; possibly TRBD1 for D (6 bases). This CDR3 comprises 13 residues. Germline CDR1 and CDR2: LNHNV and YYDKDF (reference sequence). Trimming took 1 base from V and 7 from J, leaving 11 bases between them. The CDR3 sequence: CATSRVKGTEQYF. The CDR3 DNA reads TGTGCCACCAGCAGAGTCAAGGGGACAGAGCAGTACTTC.

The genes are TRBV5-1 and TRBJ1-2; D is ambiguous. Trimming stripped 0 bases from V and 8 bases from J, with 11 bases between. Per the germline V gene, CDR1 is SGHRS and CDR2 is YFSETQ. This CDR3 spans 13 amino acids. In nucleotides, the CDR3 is TGCGCCAGCAGCTTGGTCGGGGAGAGAGGCTACACCTTC. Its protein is CASSLVGERGYTF.

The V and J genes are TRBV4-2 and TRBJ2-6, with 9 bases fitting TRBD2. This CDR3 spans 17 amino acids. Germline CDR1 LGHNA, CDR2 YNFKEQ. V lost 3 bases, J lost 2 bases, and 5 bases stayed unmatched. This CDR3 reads CASSQGVAGAGANVLTF. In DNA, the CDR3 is TGTGCCAGCAGCCAGGGAGTAGCGGGGGCTGGGGCCAACGTCCTGACTTTC.

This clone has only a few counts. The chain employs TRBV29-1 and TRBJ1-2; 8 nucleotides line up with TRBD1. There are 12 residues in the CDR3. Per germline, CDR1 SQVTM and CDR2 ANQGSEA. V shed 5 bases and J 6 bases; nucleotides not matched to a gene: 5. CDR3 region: CSVRTGYDGYTF. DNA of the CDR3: TGCAGCGTTAGGACAGGGTATGATGGCTACACCTTC.

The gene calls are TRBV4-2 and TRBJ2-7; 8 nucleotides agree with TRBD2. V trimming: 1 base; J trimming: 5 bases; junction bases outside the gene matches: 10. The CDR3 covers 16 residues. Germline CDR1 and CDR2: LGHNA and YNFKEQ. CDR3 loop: CASSQVFRSGGDEQYF. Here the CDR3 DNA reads TGTGCCAGCAGCCAAGTTTTTCGGAGCGGGGGAGACGAGCAGTACTTC.

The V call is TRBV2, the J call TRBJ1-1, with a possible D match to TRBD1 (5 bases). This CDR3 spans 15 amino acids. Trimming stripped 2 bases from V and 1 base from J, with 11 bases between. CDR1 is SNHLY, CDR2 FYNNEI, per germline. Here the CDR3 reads CASSEMGRPNTEAFF. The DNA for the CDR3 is TGTGCCAGCAGTGAAATGGGACGCCCGAACACTGAAGCTTTCTTT.

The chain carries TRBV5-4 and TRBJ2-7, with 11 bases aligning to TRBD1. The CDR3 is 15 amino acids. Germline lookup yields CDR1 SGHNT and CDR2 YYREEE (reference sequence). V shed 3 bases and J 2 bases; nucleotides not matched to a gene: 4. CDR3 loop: CASSYPGQGAYEQYF. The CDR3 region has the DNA TGTGCCAGCAGCTATCCGGGACAGGGGGCCTACGAGCAGTACTTC.

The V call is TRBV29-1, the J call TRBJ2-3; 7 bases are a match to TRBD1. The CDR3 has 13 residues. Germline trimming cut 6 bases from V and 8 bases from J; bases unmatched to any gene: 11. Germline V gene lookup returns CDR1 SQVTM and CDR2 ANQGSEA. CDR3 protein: CSVIKGAEGTQYF. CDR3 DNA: TGCAGCGTGATAAAGGGGGCGGAAGGTACGCAGTATTTT.

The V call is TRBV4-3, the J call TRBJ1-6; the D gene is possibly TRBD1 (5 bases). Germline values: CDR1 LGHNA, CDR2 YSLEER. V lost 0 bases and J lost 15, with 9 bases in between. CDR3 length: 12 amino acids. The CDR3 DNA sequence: TGCGCCAGCAGCCAAGAAGCAGGGTTCCTCCACTTT. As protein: CASSQEAGFLHF.

CDR3 bases: TGTGCCACCAGCAGAGATTTGGCTGACGGGGAGCTGTTTTTT. Translated, it gives CATSRDLADGELFF. The gene calls are TRBV15 and TRBJ2-2; D gene unclear. Per the germline V gene, CDR1 is LNHNV and CDR2 is YYDKDF (reference sequence). Trimming shortened V by 0 bases and J by 7 bases, and 9 bases separated the two germline ends. There are 14 residues in the CDR3. Drawing the rest from reference TRBV15 and TRBJ2-2, the complete variable domain is DAMVIQNPRYQVTQFGKPVTLSCSQTLNHNVMYWYQQKSSQAPKLLFHYYDKDFNNEADTPDNFQSRRPNTSFCFLDIRSPGLGDTAMYLCATSRDLADGELFFGEGSRLTVL.

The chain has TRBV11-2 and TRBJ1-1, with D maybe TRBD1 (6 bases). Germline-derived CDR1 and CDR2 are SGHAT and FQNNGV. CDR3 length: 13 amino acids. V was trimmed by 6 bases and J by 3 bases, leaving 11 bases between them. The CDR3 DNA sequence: TGTGCCAGCAGGGCGGGGGCTGACACTGAAGCTTTCTTT. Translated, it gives CASRAGADTEAFF. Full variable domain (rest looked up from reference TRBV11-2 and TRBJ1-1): EAGVAQSPRYKIIEKRQSVAFWCNPISGHATLYWYQQILGQGPKLLIQFQNNGVVDDSQLPKDRFSAERLKGVDSTLKIQPAKLEDSAVYLCASRAGADTEAFFGQGTRLTVV.

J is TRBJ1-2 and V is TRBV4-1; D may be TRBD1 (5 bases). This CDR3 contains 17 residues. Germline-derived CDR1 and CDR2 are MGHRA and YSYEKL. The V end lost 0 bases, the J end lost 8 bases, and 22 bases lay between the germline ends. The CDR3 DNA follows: TGCGCCAGCAGCCAAGAGGGGTCCTTAGGCAGGGCTACGGGCTACACCTTC. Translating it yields CASSQEGSLGRATGYTF.